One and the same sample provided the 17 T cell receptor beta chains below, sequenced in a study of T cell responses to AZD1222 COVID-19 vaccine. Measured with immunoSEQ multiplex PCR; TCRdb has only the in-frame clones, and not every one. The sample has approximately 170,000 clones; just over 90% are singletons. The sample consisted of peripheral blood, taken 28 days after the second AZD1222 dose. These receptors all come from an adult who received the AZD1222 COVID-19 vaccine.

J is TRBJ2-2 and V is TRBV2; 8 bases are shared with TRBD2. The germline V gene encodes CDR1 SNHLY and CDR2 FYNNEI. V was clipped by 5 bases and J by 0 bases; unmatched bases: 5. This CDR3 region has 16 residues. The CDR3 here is CASSREGPSNTGELFF. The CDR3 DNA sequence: TGTGCCAGCAGTCGGGAGGGACCGTCGAACACCGGGGAGCTGTTTTTT.

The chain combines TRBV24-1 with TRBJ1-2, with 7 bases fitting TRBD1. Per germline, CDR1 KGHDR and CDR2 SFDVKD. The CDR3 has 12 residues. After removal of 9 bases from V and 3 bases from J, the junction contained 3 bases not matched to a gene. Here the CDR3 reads CATGDSHYGYTF. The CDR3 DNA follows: TGTGCCACCGGGGACAGTCACTATGGCTACACCTTC.

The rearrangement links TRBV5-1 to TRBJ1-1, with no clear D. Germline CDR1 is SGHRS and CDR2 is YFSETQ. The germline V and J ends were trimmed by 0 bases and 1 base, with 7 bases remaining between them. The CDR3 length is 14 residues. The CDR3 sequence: CASSLAGTNTEAFF. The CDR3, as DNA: TGCGCCAGCAGCTTGGCCGGCACGAACACTGAAGCTTTCTTT.

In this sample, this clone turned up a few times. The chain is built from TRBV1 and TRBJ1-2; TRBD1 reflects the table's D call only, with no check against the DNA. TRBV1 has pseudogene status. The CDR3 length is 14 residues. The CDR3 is CTREILQGAYGYTF. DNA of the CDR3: TGCACCCGAGAAATTTTACAGGGGGCCTATGGCTACACCTTC.

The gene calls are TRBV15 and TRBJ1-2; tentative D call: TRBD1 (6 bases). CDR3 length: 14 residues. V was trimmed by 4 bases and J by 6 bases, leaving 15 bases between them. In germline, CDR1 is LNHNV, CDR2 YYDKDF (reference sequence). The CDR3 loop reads CATSKYSRGDGYTF. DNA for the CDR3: TGTGCCACCAGCAAATACAGCAGGGGCGATGGCTACACCTTC.

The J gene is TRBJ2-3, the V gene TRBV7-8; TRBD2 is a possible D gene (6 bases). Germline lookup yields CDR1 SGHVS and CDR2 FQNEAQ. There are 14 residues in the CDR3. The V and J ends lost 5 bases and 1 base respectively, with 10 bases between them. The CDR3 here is CASSRLEGTDTQYF. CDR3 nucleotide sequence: TGTGCCAGCAGCCGACTAGAGGGCACAGATACGCAGTATTTT.

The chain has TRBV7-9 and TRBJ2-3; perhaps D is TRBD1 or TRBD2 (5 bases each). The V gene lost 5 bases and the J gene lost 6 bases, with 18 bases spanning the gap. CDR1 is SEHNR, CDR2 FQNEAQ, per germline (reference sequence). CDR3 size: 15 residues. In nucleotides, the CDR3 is TGTGCCAGCAGCGATGCCGGGACGTGGGGGGATACGCAGTATTTT. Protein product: CASSDAGTWGDTQYF. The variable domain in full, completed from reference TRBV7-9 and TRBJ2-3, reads DTGVSQNPRHKITKRGQNVTFRCDPISEHNRLYWYRQTLGQGPEFLTYFQNEAQLEKSRLLSDRFSAERPKGSFSTLEIQRTEQGDSAMYLCASSDAGTWGDTQYFGPGTRLTVL.

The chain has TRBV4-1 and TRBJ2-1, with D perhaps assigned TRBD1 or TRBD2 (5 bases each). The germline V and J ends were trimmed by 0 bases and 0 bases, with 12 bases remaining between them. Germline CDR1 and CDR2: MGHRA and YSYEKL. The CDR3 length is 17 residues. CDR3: CASSQDFGGFSYNEQFF. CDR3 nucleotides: TGCGCCAGCAGCCAAGATTTTGGGGGTTTCTCCTACAATGAGCAGTTCTTC.

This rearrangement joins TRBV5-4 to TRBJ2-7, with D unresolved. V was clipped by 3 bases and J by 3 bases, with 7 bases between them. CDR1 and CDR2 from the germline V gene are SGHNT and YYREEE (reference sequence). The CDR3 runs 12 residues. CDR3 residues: CASSSNSYEQYF. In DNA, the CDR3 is TGTGCCAGCAGCTCCAACAGCTACGAGCAGTACTTC.

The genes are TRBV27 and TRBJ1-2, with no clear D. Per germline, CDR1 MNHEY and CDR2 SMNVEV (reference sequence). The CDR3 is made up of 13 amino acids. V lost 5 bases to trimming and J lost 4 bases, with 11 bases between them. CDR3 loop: CASSPRGVYGYTF. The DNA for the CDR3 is TGTGCCAGCAGTCCCCGCGGGGTCTATGGCTACACCTTC.

The CDR3 DNA follows: TGTGCCAGCAGCCATGGACAGAACACTGAAGCTTTCTTT. This sequence encodes CASSHGQNTEAFF. The chain links TRBV3-1 (or the pseudogene TRBV3-2) to TRBJ1-1; D may be TRBD1 (5 bases). This CDR3 region has 13 residues. Trimming shortened V by 3 bases and J by 1 base, and 6 bases separated the two germline ends. Per germline, CDR1 LGHDT and CDR2 YNNKEL (reference sequence).

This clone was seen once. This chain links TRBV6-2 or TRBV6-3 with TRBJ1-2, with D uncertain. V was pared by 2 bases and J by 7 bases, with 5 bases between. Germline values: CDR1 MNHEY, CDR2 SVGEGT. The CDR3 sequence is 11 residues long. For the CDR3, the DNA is TGTGCCAGCAGTTACGGCGGTGGCTACACCTTC. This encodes CASSYGGGYTF.

The CDR3 region is CASGQGANTEAFF. As DNA, the CDR3 is TGCGCCAGTGGACAGGGGGCGAACACTGAAGCTTTCTTT. The chain recombines TRBV10-1 with TRBJ1-1; 11 nucleotides line up with TRBD1. Germline CDR1 is WNHNN and CDR2 is SYGVQD (reference sequence). With 9 bases clipped from V and 1 base from J, the junction kept 1 base outside the gene matches. The CDR3 has 13 residues.

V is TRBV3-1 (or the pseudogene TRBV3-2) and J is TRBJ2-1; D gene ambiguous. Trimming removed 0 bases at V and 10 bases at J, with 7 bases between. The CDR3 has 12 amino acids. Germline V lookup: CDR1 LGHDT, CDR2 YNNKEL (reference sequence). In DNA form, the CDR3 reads TGTGCCAGCAGCCAAGATAGTGGGGAGCAGTTCTTC. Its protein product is CASSQDSGEQFF.

The CDR3 DNA sequence: TGTGCCAGTAGTATGCTGACAGGGTCGCTTAATGAGCAGTTCTTC. This sequence encodes CASSMLTGSLNEQFF. The chain couples TRBV19 to TRBJ2-1; 7 bases line up with TRBD1. V lost 3 bases, J lost 7 bases, and 9 bases stayed unmatched. CDR1 is LNHDA and CDR2 is SQIVND in the germline V gene (reference sequence). The CDR3 consists of 15 residues.

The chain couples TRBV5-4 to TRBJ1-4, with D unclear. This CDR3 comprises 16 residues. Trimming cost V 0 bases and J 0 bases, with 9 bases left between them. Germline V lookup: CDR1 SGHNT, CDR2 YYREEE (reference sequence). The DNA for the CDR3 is TGTGCCAGCAGCTTGGCAGGCGTTGCAACTAATGAAAAACTGTTTTTT. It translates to CASSLAGVATNEKLFF.

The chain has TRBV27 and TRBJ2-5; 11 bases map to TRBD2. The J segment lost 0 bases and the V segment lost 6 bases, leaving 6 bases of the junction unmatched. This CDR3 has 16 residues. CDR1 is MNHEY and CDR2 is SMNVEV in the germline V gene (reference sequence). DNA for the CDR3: TGTGCCAGCAGGGACACTAGCGGGGGATACCAAGAGACCCAGTACTTC. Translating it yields CASRDTSGGYQETQYF.